The sequence of this T cell receptor (beta chain) was determined in a study of cytomegalovirus exposure and HLA in healthy donors. Findings of the study overall: Specific recognition of CMV antigens was confirmed in vitro for a few chains (all CMV-associated).

Nominally healthy donors provided the samples, though records likely missed some immune exposures. This clone has just one count. The antigen remains undetermined. PCR was performed using 60 Vbeta and 13 Jbeta primers. Using immunoSEQ multiplex PCR, the repertoire was profiled, and TCRdb retains in-frame clones only, with some absent. The table records 60,000 or so clones, 77% of them present only once. This sequence was found in a female donor in good health and CMV-seronegative. The sample was PBMCs.

CDR3 in DNA: TGTGCCAGCACCTCCAAAGGAGGGTTGAAAGGCTACACCTTC. This sequence encodes CASTSKGGLKGYTF. This chain uses TRBV11-2 with TRBJ1-2; D gene uncertain. The V end lost 7 bases, the J end lost 8 bases, and 20 bases lay between the germline ends. The CDR3 covers 14 residues. Germline CDR1 SGHAT, CDR2 FQNNGV.